This T cell receptor beta chain was recorded in a study of blood T cell repertoires in COVID-19. On the study more broadly: Samples of COVID-19 (acute and convalescent) were obtained from the United States, Italy and Spain. The cDNA or gDNA used as material had been derived from T cells, B-cell-depleted T cells, or PBMCs.

Assay: immunoSEQ multiplex PCR; the TCRdb copy retains only in-frame clones and omits some. Among around 140,000 clones listed, about 86% were seen once. The TCR was taken from a woman aged 60-75 years with active or convalescent COVID-19. The sample taken for sequencing was peripheral blood.

CDR3 amino acids: CASSPPKGEQYF. The CDR3 DNA is TGTGCCAGCTCACCGCCGAAGGGGGAGCAGTACTTC. The gene calls are TRBV18 and TRBJ2-7; tentative D call: TRBD1 (5 bases). Germline V CDR1 and CDR2: KGHSH, LQKENI. This CDR3 has 12 amino acids. V lost 3 bases and J 7 bases, leaving 10 bases between the germline ends. Supplemented by reference TRBV18 and TRBJ2-7, the full variable domain reads NAGVMQNPRHLVRRRGQEARLRCSPMKGHSHVYWYRQLPEEGLKFMVYLQKENIIDESGMPKERFSAEFPKEGPSILRIQQVVRGDSAAYFCASSPPKGEQYFGPGTRLTVT.